This TCR beta chain was profiled in a study of graft-versus-host responses after intestinal transplantation. The study's findings and limits: Recipient marrow held GvH clones, some first seen in ileum or blood.

CDR1 and CDR2 (germline): SGDLS, YYNGEE. The CDR3 runs 14 residues. V was clipped by 4 bases and J by 2 bases, with 10 bases between them. Profiling relied on immunoSEQ multiplex PCR, and the TCRdb table lists in-frame clones only, not all of them. The repertoire has over 80,000 clones, 90% to 95% of them found once; the top ten carry over 0.15%. With respect to this clone: What it binds is not known.

Sequenced here: unstimulated CD4+ T cells sorted from spleen or lymph node cells, sampled before transplant. This clonotype originated in a human donor who was the organ donor for an intestinal transplant. The V and J genes are TRBV9 and TRBJ2-1; the D gene could be TRBD1 or TRBD2 (6 bases each). CDR3 coding DNA: TGTGCCAGCAGCTTAGGGGGGCCCTACAATGAGCAGTTCTTC. Translating gives CASSLGGPYNEQFF.